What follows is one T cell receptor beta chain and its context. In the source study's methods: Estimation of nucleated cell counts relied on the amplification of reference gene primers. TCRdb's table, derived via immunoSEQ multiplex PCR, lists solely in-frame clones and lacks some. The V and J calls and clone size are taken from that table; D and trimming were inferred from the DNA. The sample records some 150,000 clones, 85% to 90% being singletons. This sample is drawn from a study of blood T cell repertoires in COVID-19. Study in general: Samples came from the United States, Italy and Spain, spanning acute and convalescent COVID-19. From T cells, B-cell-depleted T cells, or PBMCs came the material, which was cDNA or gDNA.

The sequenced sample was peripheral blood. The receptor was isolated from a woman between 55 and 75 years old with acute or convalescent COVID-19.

CDR3 in amino acids: CAIRGGGGANHEQYF. Here the CDR3 DNA reads TGTGCCATCAGAGGCGGCGGGGGGGCCAATCACGAGCAGTACTTC. V gene TRBV10-3 combines with J gene TRBJ2-7; 9 bases are a match to TRBD2. The CDR3 consists of 15 residues. V gave up 6 bases and J gave up 5 bases; unmatched junction bases: 11. Germline V gene data show CDR1 as ENHRY and CDR2 as SYGVKD.